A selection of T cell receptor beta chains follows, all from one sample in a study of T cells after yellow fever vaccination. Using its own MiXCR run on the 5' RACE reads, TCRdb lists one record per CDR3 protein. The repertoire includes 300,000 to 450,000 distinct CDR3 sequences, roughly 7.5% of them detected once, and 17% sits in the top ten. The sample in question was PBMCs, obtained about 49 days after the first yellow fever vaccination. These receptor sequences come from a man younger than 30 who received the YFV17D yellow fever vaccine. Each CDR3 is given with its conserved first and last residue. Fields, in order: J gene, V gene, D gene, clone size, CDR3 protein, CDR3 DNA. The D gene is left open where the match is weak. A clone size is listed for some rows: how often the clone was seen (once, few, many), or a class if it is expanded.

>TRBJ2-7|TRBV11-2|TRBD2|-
CASSRRPGLAGRSYEQYF
TGTGCCAGCAGCCGACGGCCGGGACTAGCGGGGAGATCCTACGAGCAGTACTTC
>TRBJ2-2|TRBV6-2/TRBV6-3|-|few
CASGRTGELFF
TGTGCCAGCGGCAGGACCGGGGAGCTGTTTTTT
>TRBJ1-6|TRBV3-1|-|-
CASSQTGGAKSPLHF
TGTGCCAGCAGCCAGACGGGGGGGGCCAAGTCACCCCTCCACTTT
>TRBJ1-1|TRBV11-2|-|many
CASSLGQINTEAFF
TGTGCCAGCAGCTTAGGACAGATAAACACTGAAGCTTTCTTT
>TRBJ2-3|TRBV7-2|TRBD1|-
CASSFAGQGTDTQYF
TGTGCCAGCAGCTTCGCGGGACAGGGCACAGATACGCAGTATTTT
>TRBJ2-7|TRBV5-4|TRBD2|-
CASSLLGSGGPEEQYF
TGTGCCAGCAGCTTGTTGGGTAGCGGGGGACCTGAGGAGCAGTACTTC
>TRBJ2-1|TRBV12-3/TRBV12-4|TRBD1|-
CASRIDRDNEQFF
TGTGCCAGCAGGATTGACAGGGACAATGAGCAGTTCTTC
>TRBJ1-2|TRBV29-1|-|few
CSVVFGNNYGYTF
TGCAGCGTCGTATTTGGGAATAACTATGGCTACACCTTC
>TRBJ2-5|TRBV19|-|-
CASSAQTGSETQYF
TGTGCCAGTAGTGCACAGACAGGTTCGGAGACCCAGTACTTC
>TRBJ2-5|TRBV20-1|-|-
CSAPRETQYF
TGCAGTGCTCCTCGAGAGACCCAGTACTTC
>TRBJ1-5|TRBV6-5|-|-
CASSSAYNQPQHF
TGTGCCAGCAGTTCAGCCTATAATCAGCCCCAGCATTTT
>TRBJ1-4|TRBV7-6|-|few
CASSLRGRTTNEKLFF
TGTGCCAGCAGCTTACGTGGCAGAACAACTAATGAAAAACTGTTTTTT
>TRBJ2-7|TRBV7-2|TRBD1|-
CASSTEVGQVGDYEQYF
TGTGCCAGCAGCACGGAAGTAGGACAGGTGGGAGACTACGAGCAGTACTTC
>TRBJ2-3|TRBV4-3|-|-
CASSQGWYRGLDTQYF
TGCGCCAGCAGCCAAGGATGGTATCGAGGGCTAGATACGCAGTATTTT
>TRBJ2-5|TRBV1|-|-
CTSSQGRTETQYF
TGCACCAGCAGCCAAGGCCGGACAGAGACCCAGTACTTC
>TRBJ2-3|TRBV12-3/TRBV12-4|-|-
CASGSDPTDTQYF
TGTGCCAGCGGTAGCGACCCCACAGATACGCAGTATTTT
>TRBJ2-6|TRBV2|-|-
CASRSIGANVLTF
TGTGCCAGCAGGAGTATTGGGGCCAACGTCCTGACTTTC
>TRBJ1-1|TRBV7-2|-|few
CASSLASGLNTEAFF
TGTGCCAGCAGCTTAGCTAGTGGTTTGAACACTGAAGCTTTCTTT
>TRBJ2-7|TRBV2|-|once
CASSIGLTALSYEQYF
TGTGCCAGCAGCATCGGACTGACGGCGTTGTCCTACGAGCAGTACTTC
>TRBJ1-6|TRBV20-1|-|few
CSARQRTARNSPLHF
TGCAGTGCTAGACAACGGACCGCAAGAAATTCACCCCTCCACTTT
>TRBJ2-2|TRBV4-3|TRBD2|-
CASSQDTSGGELFF
TGCGCCAGCAGCCAAGATACTAGCGGGGGGGAGCTGTTTTTT
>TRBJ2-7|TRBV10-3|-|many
CAISEVRAYEQYF
TGTGCCATCAGTGAGGTCAGGGCCTACGAGCAGTACTTC
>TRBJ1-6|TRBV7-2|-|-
CASSLATGLGSPLHF
TGTGCCAGCAGCTTAGCTACAGGGCTGGGCTCACCCCTCCACTTT
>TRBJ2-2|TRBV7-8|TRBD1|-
CASNVGIGGSGELFF
TGTGCCAGCAACGTAGGGATAGGGGGCTCAGGGGAGCTGTTTTTT
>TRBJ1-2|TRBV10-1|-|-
CASGTGTYGYTF
TGCGCCAGCGGGACGGGGACCTATGGCTACACCTTC
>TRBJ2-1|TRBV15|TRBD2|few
CATSTGTRNVEQFF
TGTGCCACCAGCACTGGGACTAGAAATGTGGAGCAGTTCTTC
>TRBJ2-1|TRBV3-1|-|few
CASSHRPSNEQFF
TGTGCCAGCAGCCATCGCCCGTCTAATGAGCAGTTCTTC
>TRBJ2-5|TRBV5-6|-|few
CASSLGAGWAQYF
TGTGCCAGCAGCTTGGGGGCAGGATGGGCCCAGTACTTC
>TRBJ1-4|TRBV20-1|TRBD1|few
CSAGTANEKLFF
TGCAGTGCCGGGACAGCTAATGAAAAACTGTTTTTT
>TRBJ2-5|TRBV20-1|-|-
CSAPERTQYF
TGCAGTGCTCCCGAGCGTACCCAGTACTTC
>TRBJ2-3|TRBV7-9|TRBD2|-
CASSLGTSGDGAQYF
TGTGCCAGCAGCCTCGGGACTAGCGGCGACGGGGCGCAGTATTTT
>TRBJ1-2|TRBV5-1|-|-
CASSLPAAEGYTF
TGCGCCAGCAGCTTGCCAGCGGCGGAGGGCTACACCTTC
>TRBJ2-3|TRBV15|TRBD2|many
CATSRGLAGLTDTQYF
TGTGCCACCAGCAGAGGATTAGCGGGACTCACAGATACGCAGTATTTT
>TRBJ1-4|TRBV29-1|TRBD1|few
CSVSLTGDGEKLFF
TGCAGCGTATCCTTAACAGGGGACGGTGAAAAACTGTTTTTT
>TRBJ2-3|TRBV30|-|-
CAWSFGGGAGTDTQYF
TGTGCCTGGAGCTTTGGAGGGGGGGCTGGGACAGATACGCAGTATTTT
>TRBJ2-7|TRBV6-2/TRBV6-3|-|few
CASSYRLGTLSYEQYF
TGTGCCAGCAGTTACCGATTGGGGACCCTCTCCTACGAGCAGTACTTC
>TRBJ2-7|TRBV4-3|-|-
CASSQVLSPYEQYF
TGCGCCAGCAGCCAAGTCCTTTCACCCTACGAGCAGTACTTC
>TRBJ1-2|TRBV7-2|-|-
CASSPLGEFYGYTF
TGTGCCAGCAGCCCCTTGGGGGAGTTTTATGGCTACACCTTC
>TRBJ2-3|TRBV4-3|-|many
CASSQDTASADTQYF
TGCGCCAGCAGCCAAGATACCGCCAGTGCAGATACGCAGTATTTT
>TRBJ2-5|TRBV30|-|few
CAWSPTGETQYF
TGTGCCTGGAGTCCGACGGGGGAGACCCAGTACTTC
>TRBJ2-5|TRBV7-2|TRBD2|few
CASSLTTSGGETQYF
TGTGCCAGCAGCTTAACGACTAGCGGGGGGGAGACCCAGTACTTC
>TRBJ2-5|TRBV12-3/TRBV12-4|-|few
CASSNITRRRGETQYF
TGTGCCAGCAGTAACATTACCCGGCGACGCGGAGAGACCCAGTACTTC
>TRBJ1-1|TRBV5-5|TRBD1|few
CASSFRIRDRGTEAFF
TGTGCCAGCAGCTTTCGAATCCGGGACAGAGGAACTGAAGCTTTCTTT
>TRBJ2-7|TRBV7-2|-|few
CASSFSGWGYEQYF
TGTGCCAGCAGCTTCTCAGGGTGGGGCTACGAGCAGTACTTC